A single sample gave rise to the 18 T cell receptor beta chains below, sequenced in a study of blood T cells in healthy people across ages. A J-beta primer mix and a sample-barcoded 5' primer were used in a second PCR of roughly 6 to 11 cycles. TCRdb reprocessed the 5' RACE reads via MiXCR and lists one record per CDR3 protein. The sample has around 2 million distinct CDR3 sequences; approximately 39% are singletons. Sequencing used blood. These receptors all stem from a human donor in good health.

This clonotype has a handful of counts. The chain couples TRBV24-1 to TRBJ2-5, with TRBD1 matching 8 bases. The CDR3 extends over 15 amino acids. V lost 3 bases, J lost 5 bases, and 7 bases stayed unmatched. Per the germline V gene, CDR1 is KGHDR and CDR2 is SFDVKD. DNA for the CDR3: TGTGCCACCAGTGATCCAGGACAGGGTGACGAGACCCAGTACTTC. This gives the protein CATSDPGQGDETQYF.

The chain couples TRBV5-1 to TRBJ2-1; 9 positions agree with TRBD1. After removal of 4 bases from V and 2 bases from J, the junction contained 7 bases not matched to a gene. The CDR3 loop spans 16 amino acids. CDR1 is SGHRS and CDR2 is YFSETQ in the germline V gene. The CDR3 region has the DNA TGCGCCAGCAGCGTGGGGACAGGGTCGGCCTACAATGAGCAGTTCTTC. As protein: CASSVGTGSAYNEQFF.

In this sample, this clonotype turned up a few times. This chain uses TRBV5-1 with TRBJ1-2; D ambiguous. The CDR3 loop spans 12 amino acids. Trimming took off 4 bases at V and 11 bases at J, with 15 bases between the two ends. Germline CDR1 reads SGHRS; CDR2 reads YFSETQ. This CDR3 is CASSQLTDEYTF. Here the CDR3 DNA reads TGCGCCAGCAGCCAACTTACTGATGAGTACACCTTC.

As for this clonotype: A read error may produce the germline difference seen at one junction end. This chain joins TRBV12-3 or TRBV12-4 and TRBJ2-3, with TRBD2 as a possible D gene (5 bases). The CDR3 sequence is 15 residues long. DNA of the CDR3: TGTGCCAGCAGTTCATCTAGAGTTAGCGCAGATGCGCAGTATTTT. It translates to CASSSSRVSADAQYF.

The genes are TRBV10-3 and TRBJ1-2; D perhaps matches TRBD1 (6 bases). V dropped 0 bases and J dropped 2 bases, with 10 bases sitting between them. From germline, CDR1 is ENHRY and CDR2 SYGVKD. This CDR3 has 15 residues. The CDR3 region has the DNA TGTGCCATCAGTGAGTCCCCCGGACAGAACTATGGCTACACCTTC. This sequence encodes CAISESPGQNYGYTF.

The V call is TRBV9, the J call TRBJ2-5; 9 bases agree with TRBD1. The DNA end is more similar to TRBJ2-7, so the J call may be wrong. Germline CDR1 and CDR2: SGDLS and YYNGEE. The CDR3 covers 15 residues. This CDR3 is CASSPWGQGTGEQYF. CDR3 DNA: TGTGCCAGCAGCCCATGGGGACAGGGAACGGGCGAGCAGTACTTC.

This rearrangement joins TRBV6-5 to TRBJ1-1, with no clear D. Trimming took off 7 bases at V and 0 bases at J, with 12 bases between the two ends. Looked up from germline, CDR1 is MNHEY and CDR2 is SVGAGI. There are 14 residues in the CDR3. The CDR3 is CASKPSLMNTEAFF. DNA of the CDR3: TGTGCCAGCAAGCCCTCTCTTATGAACACTGAAGCTTTCTTT.

The V gene is TRBV6-1, the J gene TRBJ1-4; D ambiguous. There are 15 residues in the CDR3. The V end was cut by 3 bases, the J end by 3 bases, with 11 bases between. Germline V CDR1 and CDR2: MNHNS, SASEGT. The CDR3 sequence: CASSDYGQPNEKLFF. CDR3 DNA sequence: TGTGCCAGCAGTGATTACGGGCAGCCTAATGAAAAACTGTTTTTT.

The CDR3 coding sequence is TGTGCCAGCAGCGTAGATTCGGGGGGCAGAGAGACCCAGTACTTC. It specifies CASSVDSGGRETQYF. The rearrangement uses TRBV9 and TRBJ2-5; a weak D match, TRBD2 (7 bases). CDR1 and CDR2 (germline): SGDLS, YYNGEE. The CDR3 is made up of 15 amino acids. V lost 0 bases, J lost 4 bases, and 13 bases lay in between.

The chain carries TRBV12-3 or TRBV12-4 and TRBJ2-3, with 8 bases identical to TRBD1. The junction had 10 bases not matched to a gene; V was cut back by 2 bases and J by 3 bases. This CDR3 contains 17 residues. Written as DNA, the CDR3 is TGTGCCAGCAGTTTACTCGCGCGGACAGGGTCAACAGATACGCAGTATTTT. This sequence encodes CASSLLARTGSTDTQYF.

As concerns this clonotype: A read error may explain this, as a much larger clone is one base away. The chain joins TRBV18 to TRBJ2-1; D possibly uses TRBD1 or TRBD2 (5 bases each). The V and J ends lost 3 bases and 13 bases respectively, with 16 bases between them. This CDR3 is built from 13 residues. In germline, CDR1 is KGHSH, CDR2 LQKENI. The CDR3 coding sequence is TGTGCCAGCTCACCTGGGGGAAGCGAGACCCAGTTCTTC. It yields the protein CASSPGGSETQFF.

Only a few counts were recorded for this clonotype. The chain joins TRBV7-6 to TRBJ1-1, with TRBD1 as a possible D gene (5 bases). With 5 bases removed from V and 6 bases from J, the gap between germline ends came to 13 bases. The CDR3 totals 13 residues. In germline, CDR1 is SGHVS, CDR2 FNYEAQ. CDR3 region: CASSPRQLAEAFF. DNA of the CDR3: TGTGCCAGCAGCCCCCGACAGCTAGCTGAAGCTTTCTTT.

The chain has TRBV6-1 and TRBJ2-3; 8 nucleotides align to TRBD2. Germline CDR1 MNHNS, CDR2 SASEGT. CDR3 length: 13 amino acids. The J segment lost 3 bases and the V segment lost 7 bases, leaving 3 bases of the junction unmatched. In DNA form, the CDR3 reads TGTGCCAGCATGGTAGCGGGGACAGATACGCAGTATTTT. Encoded protein: CASMVAGTDTQYF.

This rearrangement joins TRBV4-3 to TRBJ2-3, with TRBD2 as a possible D gene (6 bases). This CDR3 has 13 residues. The germline gives CDR1 LGHNA, CDR2 YSLEER. V was shortened by 0 bases and J by 10 bases, with 11 bases between the two germline ends. The CDR3 spells CASSQERRDPQYF. The CDR3, as DNA: TGCGCCAGCAGCCAAGAACGGAGGGATCCGCAGTATTTT.

This clonotype was observed a handful of times. V and J are TRBV12-3 or TRBV12-4 and TRBJ2-5, with 8 bases aligning to TRBD2. Trimming cost V 5 bases and J 5 bases; bases outside gene matches: 7. The CDR3 totals 14 residues. Here the CDR3 reads CASSPGLEGETQYF. The CDR3 bases are TGTGCCAGCAGTCCGGGACTAGAAGGGGAGACCCAGTACTTC.

V usage is TRBV29-1 and J usage is TRBJ1-2; D gene uncertain. Germline CDR1 and CDR2: SQVTM and ANQGSEA. The V and J ends lost 2 bases and 4 bases respectively, with 8 bases between them. The CDR3 extends over 12 amino acids. The CDR3 protein is CSVERLGYGYTF. CDR3 nucleotide sequence: TGCAGCGTTGAAAGGCTGGGCTATGGCTACACCTTC. Together with reference TRBV29-1 and TRBJ1-2, the CDR3 gives the full variable domain: SAVISQKPSRDICQRGTSLTIQCQVDSQVTMMFWYRQQPGQSLTLIATANQGSEATYESGFVIDKFPISRPNLTFSTLTVSNMSPEDSSIYLCSVERLGYGYTFGSGTRLTVV.

CDR3 sequence reads: CSAPALGSPTTGEQFF. CDR3 nucleotide sequence: TGCAGTGCCCCGGCACTAGGGTCCCCCACCACAGGGGAGCAGTTCTTC. The chain recombines TRBV20-1 with TRBJ2-1; tentatively, D is TRBD1 (6 bases). The ends were cut back, 6 bases at V and 10 bases at J, with 28 bases in the middle. Germline V gene data show CDR1 as DFQATT and CDR2 as SNEGSKA (reference sequence). The CDR3 is 16 amino acids.

This clonotype was observed a handful of times. The gene calls are TRBV20-1 and TRBJ1-5, with D possibly matching TRBD1 (5 bases). This CDR3 has 19 residues. V was clipped by 1 base and J by 0 bases, with 22 bases between them. Germline loops: CDR1 DFQATT, CDR2 SNEGSKA (reference sequence). CDR3 coding DNA: TGCAGTGCTAGAGGATTTATGACAGCCCCACGTTATAGCAATCAGCCCCAGCATTTT. It translates to CSARGFMTAPRYSNQPQHF.